Here is one T cell receptor beta chain with its context. The CDR3 has 12 residues. Between the trimmed V and J ends, which lost 3 bases and 13 bases, there was a span of 18 bases. From germline, CDR1 is DFQATT and CDR2 SNEGSKA (reference sequence). These data come from a study of blood T cell repertoires in COVID-19. Across the study: There were acute and convalescent COVID-19 samples, and they came from the United States, Italy and Spain. T cells, B-cell-depleted T cells, or PBMCs supplied cDNA or gDNA.

Per the authors' pipeline: By means of reference gene primer amplification, nucleated cell counts were estimated. The assay was immunoSEQ multiplex PCR, and TCRdb's table has in-frame clones only and misses some. D and trimming were read from the DNA, whereas the V and J calls and clone size are those reported in that table. The sample lists 65,000 to 80,000 clones, about nine tenths occurring once. This chain connects TRBV20-1 to TRBJ1-2, with D perhaps matching TRBD1 (6 bases). The receptor comes from an elderly man in a cohort sampled during active COVID-19. Sequenced sample: peripheral blood. CDR3 DNA sequence: TGCAGTGCTAGTTCCGGGACACCGGCCCCCACCTTC. It yields the protein CSASSGTPAPTF.